This T cell receptor (beta chain) originates from a study of T-cell memory formation after mild COVID-19. This clonotype has a count of ten or more. Antigen: not known. Notes on the study in general: Cross-reactive memory apparently joined, as some responding clones appeared in pre-infection memory. Mainly in CM and EM were contracting CD4+ clones; CD8+ were in EMRA. From day 15 to 85, contracting clones were balanced between CD4 and CD8, whereas later expanders leaned toward CD4+.

The CDR3 totals 15 residues. In germline, CDR1 is SNHLY, CDR2 FYNNEI. Trimming took 2 bases from V and 6 from J, leaving 14 bases between them. Constant-segment primers served in 5'RACE that generated TCR alpha and TCR beta cDNA libraries bearing sample barcodes and UMIs. TCRdb itself ran the 5' RACE reads through MiXCR, one entry per CDR3 protein. Counted here are 450,000 to 650,000 distinct CDR3 sequences, roughly 20% occurring once; the ten biggest clones make up approximately 8%. Sequencing was carried out using PBMCs or a T cell subset sorted from them (not recorded which). This sequence joins TRBV2 and TRBJ2-1, with D possibly matching TRBD2 (6 bases). This receptor was taken from an adult woman who had mild COVID-19 (a few samples of this study predate the infection). Cell type and time point are not known. The CDR3 region is CASSEQVTRGNEQFF. The CDR3 DNA sequence: TGTGCCAGCAGTGAACAGGTGACTAGGGGCAATGAGCAGTTCTTC. Filled out from reference TRBV2 and TRBJ2-1, the complete variable domain reads EPEVTQTPSHQVTQMGQEVILRCVPISNHLYFYWYRQILGQKVEFLVSFYNNEISEKSEIFDDQFSVERPDGSNFTLKIRSTKLEDSAMYFCASSEQVTRGNEQFFGPGTRLTVL.